The rows below give T cell receptor beta chains drawn from one sample of a study of shared clonotypes between healthy human individuals. The table came from immunoSEQ multiplex PCR; TCRdb's copy has only in-frame clones and leaves some out. The sample carries about 2 million clones, over 85% recorded once. The specimen was naive CD8+ T cells sorted from blood. All receptors derive from a young man in good health. Both conserved end residues are part of each CDR3. Fields, in order: CDR3 protein, CDR3 DNA, V gene, J gene, clone size, D gene. A D gene is named only where the DNA matches it firmly. Clone size is shown for a subset of rows, as once, few, many or a class of expanded clone.

cdr3_aa: CASNGLESDTQYF
cdr3_nt: TGTGCCAGCAATGGACTAGAGTCAGATACGCAGTATTTT
v_call: TRBV9
j_call: TRBJ2-3
clone_size: -
d_call: TRBD2

cdr3_aa: CASSLVAPGLAENNEQFF
cdr3_nt: TGCGCCAGCAGCTTGGTCGCCCCGGGACTAGCGGAAAACAATGAGCAGTTCTTC
v_call: TRBV5-1
j_call: TRBJ2-1
clone_size: -
d_call: TRBD2

cdr3_aa: CASSYLGAETQYF
cdr3_nt: TGTGCCAGCAGTTACCTGGGGGCCGAGACCCAGTACTTC
v_call: TRBV6-5
j_call: TRBJ2-5
clone_size: -
d_call: -

cdr3_aa: CASTLTGAAYEQYF
cdr3_nt: TGTGCCAGCACCCTGACAGGGGCGGCCTACGAGCAGTACTTC
v_call: TRBV5-5
j_call: TRBJ2-7
clone_size: once
d_call: TRBD1

cdr3_aa: CASSAEVGPTVEQYF
cdr3_nt: TGTGCCAGCAGCGCTGAAGTGGGGCCTACCGTCGAGCAGTACTTC
v_call: TRBV9
j_call: TRBJ2-7
clone_size: -
d_call: -

cdr3_aa: CASSMGQGARLEQYF
cdr3_nt: TGTGCCAGCAGCATGGGACAGGGGGCGAGACTCGAGCAGTACTTC
v_call: TRBV7-9
j_call: TRBJ2-7
clone_size: -
d_call: TRBD1

cdr3_aa: CASSLGGGGNTIYF
cdr3_nt: TGTGCCAGCAGCCTCGGAGGGGGCGGAAACACCATATATTTT
v_call: TRBV28
j_call: TRBJ1-3
clone_size: -
d_call: TRBD1

cdr3_aa: CASSYSTGEASYEQYF
cdr3_nt: TGTGCCAGCAGTTATTCCACAGGGGAGGCCTCCTACGAGCAGTACTTC
v_call: TRBV6-5
j_call: TRBJ2-7
clone_size: -
d_call: -

cdr3_aa: CASSFVGASNQPQHF
cdr3_nt: TGTGCCAGCAGTTTTGTGGGGGCGAGCAATCAGCCCCAGCATTTT
v_call: TRBV27
j_call: TRBJ1-5
clone_size: -
d_call: -

cdr3_aa: CASDRGVITDTQYF
cdr3_nt: TGTGCCTCGGACAGGGGTGTGATCACAGATACGCAGTATTTT
v_call: TRBV30
j_call: TRBJ2-3
clone_size: -
d_call: TRBD1

cdr3_aa: CASSPLASSYNEQFF
cdr3_nt: TGTGCCAGCAGCCCCCTAGCTAGCTCCTACAATGAGCAGTTCTTC
v_call: TRBV9
j_call: TRBJ2-1
clone_size: -
d_call: -

cdr3_aa: CASSWDRVDNEQFF
cdr3_nt: TGTGCCAGCAGCTGGGACAGGGTAGACAATGAGCAGTTCTTC
v_call: TRBV5-5
j_call: TRBJ2-1
clone_size: -
d_call: TRBD1

cdr3_aa: CASSPDSITYEQYF
cdr3_nt: TGTGCCAGCTCACCAGACAGTATCACCTACGAGCAGTACTTC
v_call: TRBV18
j_call: TRBJ2-7
clone_size: -
d_call: -

cdr3_aa: CASSHSFSGVAPFF
cdr3_nt: TGCGCCAGCAGCCACTCCTTCTCGGGAGTCGCCCCGTTCTTC
v_call: TRBV4-3
j_call: TRBJ2-1
clone_size: once
d_call: -

cdr3_aa: CASSQTTSSYGYTF
cdr3_nt: TGCGCCAGCAGCCAAACGACTTCATCCTATGGCTACACCTTC
v_call: TRBV4-1
j_call: TRBJ1-2
clone_size: once
d_call: -

cdr3_aa: CAWSAVGGSYEQYF
cdr3_nt: TGTGCCTGGAGTGCCGTAGGCGGCAGCTACGAGCAGTACTTC
v_call: TRBV30
j_call: TRBJ2-7
clone_size: -
d_call: -

cdr3_aa: CASSDSSGREFF
cdr3_nt: TGTGCCAGCAGCGATTCTAGCGGGAGGGAGTTCTTC
v_call: TRBV9
j_call: TRBJ2-1
clone_size: -
d_call: TRBD2

cdr3_aa: CASSLYDRVDEKLFF
cdr3_nt: TGTGCCAGCAGCCTTTACGACAGGGTGGATGAAAAACTGTTTTTT
v_call: TRBV7-9
j_call: TRBJ1-4
clone_size: -
d_call: TRBD1

cdr3_aa: CASSSEDRLNTEAFF
cdr3_nt: TGTGCCAGCAGCTCGGAGGACAGGTTGAACACTGAAGCTTTCTTT
v_call: TRBV13
j_call: TRBJ1-1
clone_size: -
d_call: TRBD1

cdr3_aa: CASSEYSEAFF
cdr3_nt: TGTGCCAGCAGTGAGTACTCGGAAGCTTTCTTT
v_call: TRBV2
j_call: TRBJ1-1
clone_size: -
d_call: -

cdr3_aa: CASSPRAGGAYEQYF
cdr3_nt: TGCGCCAGCAGCCCCCGGGCGGGGGGTGCATACGAGCAGTACTTC
v_call: TRBV4-1
j_call: TRBJ2-7
clone_size: -
d_call: TRBD2

cdr3_aa: CASSSGLEYGYTF
cdr3_nt: TGTGCCAGCAGCTCTGGACTGGAGTATGGCTACACCTTC
v_call: TRBV5-4
j_call: TRBJ1-2
clone_size: -
d_call: -

cdr3_aa: CASSSTDFPANTGELFF
cdr3_nt: TGTGCCAGCAGCTCCACGGATTTTCCCGCGAACACCGGGGAGCTGTTTTTT
v_call: TRBV7-9
j_call: TRBJ2-2
clone_size: -
d_call: -

cdr3_aa: CASSYSEEGSYNEQFF
cdr3_nt: TGTGCCAGCAGTTACTCGGAGGAGGGGTCCTACAATGAGCAGTTCTTC
v_call: TRBV6-6
j_call: TRBJ2-1
clone_size: -
d_call: -

cdr3_aa: CASSYSGHLGTEAFF
cdr3_nt: TGTGCCAGCAGTTACTCGGGACATCTCGGAACTGAAGCTTTCTTT
v_call: TRBV6-6
j_call: TRBJ1-1
clone_size: -
d_call: -

cdr3_aa: CASRRDADWGEAFF
cdr3_nt: TGTGCCAGCAGACGGGACGCCGACTGGGGGGAAGCTTTCTTT
v_call: TRBV27
j_call: TRBJ1-1
clone_size: -
d_call: -

cdr3_aa: CASTIQEGETQYF
cdr3_nt: TGTGCCAGCACGATACAGGAGGGGGAGACCCAGTACTTC
v_call: TRBV13
j_call: TRBJ2-5
clone_size: -
d_call: -

cdr3_aa: CASRTGTSEQYF
cdr3_nt: TGTGCCAGCAGAACCGGGACAAGCGAGCAGTACTTC
v_call: TRBV28
j_call: TRBJ2-7
clone_size: -
d_call: -

cdr3_aa: CASGLGGHLNGYTF
cdr3_nt: TGTGCTAGTGGTTTGGGGGGACACCTCAATGGCTACACCTTC
v_call: TRBV12-5
j_call: TRBJ1-2
clone_size: -
d_call: -

cdr3_aa: CASSPEGGNSPLHF
cdr3_nt: TGTGCCAGCAGCCCTGAAGGGGGCAATTCACCCCTCCACTTT
v_call: TRBV2
j_call: TRBJ1-6
clone_size: few
d_call: TRBD1

cdr3_aa: CASSYGTHTQYF
cdr3_nt: TGCGCCAGCAGCTATGGGACCCATACGCAGTATTTT
v_call: TRBV5-1
j_call: TRBJ2-3
clone_size: -
d_call: -

cdr3_aa: CASYTTSETQYF
cdr3_nt: TGTGCCAGCTATACGACCTCAGAGACCCAGTACTTC
v_call: TRBV28
j_call: TRBJ2-5
clone_size: -
d_call: -

cdr3_aa: CASSPTGMRYTEAFF
cdr3_nt: TGCGCCAGCAGCCCCACAGGGATGAGATACACTGAAGCTTTCTTT
v_call: TRBV10-1
j_call: TRBJ1-1
clone_size: -
d_call: -

cdr3_aa: CASSALGGNSPLHF
cdr3_nt: TGTGCCAGCAGCGCCCTCGGGGGGAATTCACCCCTCCACTTT
v_call: TRBV9
j_call: TRBJ1-6
clone_size: -
d_call: -

cdr3_aa: CASSLEVGVSAGELFF
cdr3_nt: TGTGCCAGCAGCTTAGAAGTGGGAGTATCGGCCGGGGAGCTGTTTTTT
v_call: TRBV13
j_call: TRBJ2-2
clone_size: -
d_call: -

cdr3_aa: CASSPSSGVHSYEQYF
cdr3_nt: TGTGCCAGCAGTCCGTCTTCGGGGGTTCACTCCTACGAGCAGTACTTC
v_call: TRBV27
j_call: TRBJ2-7
clone_size: -
d_call: -

cdr3_aa: CAISESQEAGNTIYF
cdr3_nt: TGTGCCATCAGTGAGTCACAGGAGGCTGGAAACACCATATATTTT
v_call: TRBV10-3
j_call: TRBJ1-3
clone_size: -
d_call: -

cdr3_aa: CASSLGPGTVYEQYF
cdr3_nt: TGTGCCAGCAGCTTAGGACCCGGTACCGTGTACGAGCAGTACTTC
v_call: TRBV13
j_call: TRBJ2-7
clone_size: -
d_call: -

cdr3_aa: CASSSRTGQDTGELFF
cdr3_nt: TGTGCCAGCAGCTCAAGGACAGGGCAGGACACCGGGGAGCTGTTTTTT
v_call: TRBV7-9
j_call: TRBJ2-2
clone_size: -
d_call: TRBD1

cdr3_aa: CASSAETSGYGYTF
cdr3_nt: TGTGCCAGCAGTGCGGAAACAAGTGGGTATGGCTACACCTTC
v_call: TRBV2
j_call: TRBJ1-2
clone_size: -
d_call: -

cdr3_aa: CASSQGDNQPQHF
cdr3_nt: TGCGCCAGCAGCCAAGGGGACAATCAGCCCCAGCATTTT
v_call: TRBV4-1
j_call: TRBJ1-5
clone_size: -
d_call: -

cdr3_aa: CAWTLGDGYTF
cdr3_nt: TGTGCCTGGACCCTGGGGGATGGCTACACCTTC
v_call: TRBV30
j_call: TRBJ1-2
clone_size: -
d_call: -

cdr3_aa: CASSYSGQAQDAFF
cdr3_nt: TGTGCCAGCAGTTACTCCGGACAGGCCCAGGATGCTTTCTTT
v_call: TRBV6-6
j_call: TRBJ1-1
clone_size: -
d_call: TRBD1

cdr3_aa: CASSPNLAGETDTQYF
cdr3_nt: TGTGCCAGCAGCCCCAACCTAGCGGGGGAGACAGATACGCAGTATTTT
v_call: TRBV11-2
j_call: TRBJ2-3
clone_size: -
d_call: TRBD2

cdr3_aa: CASSFASGGAEETQYF
cdr3_nt: TGCGCCAGCAGCTTTGCTAGCGGGGGGGCCGAAGAGACCCAGTACTTC
v_call: TRBV5-1
j_call: TRBJ2-5
clone_size: -
d_call: TRBD2

cdr3_aa: CASSPNNLRYEQYF
cdr3_nt: TGTGCCAGCAGTCCAAACAACCTGAGATACGAGCAGTACTTC
v_call: TRBV7-9
j_call: TRBJ2-7
clone_size: -
d_call: -

cdr3_aa: CASSFGAPWEQYF
cdr3_nt: TGTGCCAGCAGCTTTGGGGCACCGTGGGAGCAGTACTTC
v_call: TRBV7-8
j_call: TRBJ2-7
clone_size: -
d_call: -

cdr3_aa: CASSQGTSGNTGELFF
cdr3_nt: TGCGCCAGCAGCCAGGGGACTAGCGGTAACACCGGGGAGCTGTTTTTT
v_call: TRBV4-1
j_call: TRBJ2-2
clone_size: -
d_call: TRBD2

cdr3_aa: CASSQEGGEQFF
cdr3_nt: TGTGCCAGCAGCCAAGAGGGGGGTGAGCAGTTCTTC
v_call: TRBV14
j_call: TRBJ2-1
clone_size: -
d_call: -

cdr3_aa: CASSVAAGGYEQYF
cdr3_nt: TGTGCCAGCAGCGTAGCGGCAGGGGGCTACGAGCAGTACTTC
v_call: TRBV9
j_call: TRBJ2-7
clone_size: many
d_call: TRBD1

cdr3_aa: CASRARLAGLEQYF
cdr3_nt: TGCGCCAGCAGGGCACGGCTAGCGGGTCTCGAGCAGTACTTC
v_call: TRBV10-2
j_call: TRBJ2-7
clone_size: -
d_call: TRBD2

cdr3_aa: CASSQDPTGGYGYTF
cdr3_nt: TGCGCCAGCAGCCAAGATCCTACAGGTGGCTATGGCTACACCTTC
v_call: TRBV4-1
j_call: TRBJ1-2
clone_size: -
d_call: -

cdr3_aa: CASSLEITSGSEQYF
cdr3_nt: TGTGCCAGCAGCTTAGAAATTACCTCTGGGAGCGAGCAGTACTTC
v_call: TRBV13
j_call: TRBJ2-7
clone_size: -
d_call: -

cdr3_aa: CASRPGLARSNEQFF
cdr3_nt: TGTGCCAGCAGACCGGGACTAGCGAGATCCAATGAGCAGTTCTTC
v_call: TRBV7-9
j_call: TRBJ2-1
clone_size: -
d_call: TRBD2

cdr3_aa: CASSHGTGGPQSYEQYF
cdr3_nt: TGTGCCAGCAGCCACGGGACAGGGGGCCCCCAATCCTACGAGCAGTACTTC
v_call: TRBV28
j_call: TRBJ2-7
clone_size: -
d_call: TRBD1

cdr3_aa: CASSEELYYEQYF
cdr3_nt: TGTGCCAGCAGTGAAGAGCTCTACTACGAGCAGTACTTC
v_call: TRBV6-1
j_call: TRBJ2-7
clone_size: -
d_call: -

cdr3_aa: CASSSEGTVHYEQYF
cdr3_nt: TGTGCCAGCAGCTCCGAGGGCACGGTTCACTACGAGCAGTACTTC
v_call: TRBV7-9
j_call: TRBJ2-7
clone_size: -
d_call: -

cdr3_aa: CASSGMMGTEAFF
cdr3_nt: TGTGCCAGCAGCGGTATGATGGGGACTGAAGCTTTCTTT
v_call: TRBV5-4
j_call: TRBJ1-1
clone_size: -
d_call: -

cdr3_aa: CASRNSGPDYEQYF
cdr3_nt: TGTGCCAGCAGGAATAGCGGCCCGGACTACGAGCAGTACTTC
v_call: TRBV6-6
j_call: TRBJ2-7
clone_size: -
d_call: -

cdr3_aa: CASSLAGVGTVPYEQYF
cdr3_nt: TGTGCCAGCAGCTTAGCGGGTGTCGGGACAGTACCCTACGAGCAGTACTTC
v_call: TRBV7-9
j_call: TRBJ2-7
clone_size: once
d_call: TRBD1